The clone carrying this T cell receptor (beta chain) was found once. Its antigen is unknown. The repertoire was sequenced with immunoSEQ multiplex PCR; TCRdb's copy has only in-frame clones and lacks some. The sample holds 38,000 or so clones, around 77% seen once. Sorted naive or memory CD4+ cells met CEF peptides for over 8 days. The data derive from a study of CD4 T cells in relation to SARS-CoV-2 and coronaviruses. Turning to the study itself: PBMCs were cultured with antigen for over 8 days before TCR beta sequencing. Convalescent patients were under ten males and a few females; two were Hispanic.

The specimen was memory CD4+ T cells from PBMCs, cultured in vitro. The TCR was taken from an adult with COVID-19.

The CDR3 sequence: CASSPQVGVDTGELFF. The CDR3 DNA reads TGCGCCAGCAGCCCGCAAGTTGGAGTTGACACCGGGGAGCTGTTTTTT. The chain employs TRBV5-1 and TRBJ2-2, with unresolved D. The germline V gene encodes CDR1 SGHRS and CDR2 YFSETQ. The CDR3 covers 16 residues. V shed 4 bases and J shed 3 bases, with 16 bases lying between them.